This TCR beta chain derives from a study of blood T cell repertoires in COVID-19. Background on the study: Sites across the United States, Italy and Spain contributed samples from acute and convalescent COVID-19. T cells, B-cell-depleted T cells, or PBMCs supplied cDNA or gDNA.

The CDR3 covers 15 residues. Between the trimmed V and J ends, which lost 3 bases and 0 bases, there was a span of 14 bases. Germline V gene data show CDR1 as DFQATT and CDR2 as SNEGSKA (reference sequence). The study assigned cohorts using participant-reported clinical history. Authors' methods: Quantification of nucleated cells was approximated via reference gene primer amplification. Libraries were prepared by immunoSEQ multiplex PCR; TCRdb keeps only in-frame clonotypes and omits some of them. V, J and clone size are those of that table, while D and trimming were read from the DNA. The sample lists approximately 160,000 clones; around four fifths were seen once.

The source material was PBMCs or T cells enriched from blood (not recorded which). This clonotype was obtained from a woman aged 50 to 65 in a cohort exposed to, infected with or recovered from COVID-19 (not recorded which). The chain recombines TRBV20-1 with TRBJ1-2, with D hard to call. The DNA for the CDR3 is TGCAGTGCTAGTCTCCGAGGCCTAGCTAACTATGGCTACACCTTC. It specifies CSASLRGLANYGYTF.